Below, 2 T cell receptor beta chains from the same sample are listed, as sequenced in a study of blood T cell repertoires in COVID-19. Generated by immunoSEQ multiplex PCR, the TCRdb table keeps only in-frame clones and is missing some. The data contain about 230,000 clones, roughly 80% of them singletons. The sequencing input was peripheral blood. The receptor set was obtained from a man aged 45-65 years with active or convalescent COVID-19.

The CDR3 is CAWRRDRGSEWETQYF. The CDR3 bases are TGTGCCTGGAGACGGGACAGGGGCTCGGAGTGGGAGACCCAGTACTTC. The V gene is TRBV30, the J gene TRBJ2-5, with TRBD1 matching 10 bases. J lost 5 bases, V lost 3 bases, and 12 bases had no gene match. The germline V gene has CDR1 GTSNPN and CDR2 SVGIG (reference sequence). The CDR3 covers 16 residues.

CDR3: CASSRLRQHYGYTF. The CDR3 nucleotides read TGTGCCAGCAGCCGACTGAGGCAGCACTATGGCTACACCTTC. V is TRBV6-5 and J is TRBJ1-2; no definite D call. CDR1 and CDR2 (germline): MNHEY, SVGAGI. V was shortened by 6 bases and J by 3 bases, with 14 bases between the two germline ends. The CDR3 has 14 residues.